These 2 T cell receptor beta chains came from one sample sequenced in a study of cytomegalovirus exposure and HLA in healthy donors. It was with 60 Vbeta and 13 Jbeta primers that the PCR ran. Measured with immunoSEQ multiplex PCR; TCRdb has only the in-frame clones, and not every one. The table has 160,000 or so clones, approximately 76% seen once. Sequenced sample: PBMCs. The receptor set was obtained from a man aged 60-69 years in good health and CMV-seronegative.

The chain combines TRBV5-1 with TRBJ2-7; a possible D gene is TRBD2 (6 bases). Germline CDR1 and CDR2: SGHRS and YFSETQ. Trimming shortened V by 1 base and J by 3 bases, and 11 bases separated the two germline ends. The CDR3 loop spans 14 amino acids. CDR3 coding DNA: TGCGCCAGCAGCTTGCATCTGACTAGCTACGAGCAGTACTTC. As protein: CASSLHLTSYEQYF.

The chain is built from TRBV9 and TRBJ2-3; possible D gene TRBD2, 7 bases. From germline, CDR1 is SGDLS and CDR2 YYNGEE. The CDR3 runs 17 residues. V was trimmed by 0 bases and J by 0 bases, leaving 14 bases between them. The CDR3 loop reads CASSVGSRGASTDTQYF. The CDR3 region has the DNA TGTGCCAGCAGCGTAGGGAGCCGGGGGGCGAGCACAGATACGCAGTATTTT. Looking up the rest from reference TRBV9 and TRBJ2-3 gives the full variable domain: DSGVTQTPKHLITATGQRVTLRCSPRSGDLSVYWYQQSLDQGLQFLIQYYNGEERAKGNILERFSAQQFPDLHSELNLSSLELGDSALYFCASSVGSRGASTDTQYFGPGTRLTVL.